This T cell receptor beta chain was found in a study of blood T cell repertoires in COVID-19. The overall study: COVID-19 samples from acute and convalescent phases originated in the United States, Italy and Spain.

Original methodology: It was from reference gene primer amplification that nucleated cell counts were estimated. Method: immunoSEQ multiplex PCR; TCRdb's copy keeps in-frame clones and lacks some. The DNA gave D and trimming, while V, J and clone size come from that table. In the table there are approximately 200,000 clones, about 86% of which are singletons. Sequencing was performed on PBMCs or T cells enriched from blood (not recorded which). The TCR originated in a woman under 40 who had been exposed to COVID-19.

CDR3 DNA sequence: TGTGCCAGCAGTGTAGCGGGGGGTCAGCCCCAGCATTTT. This encodes CASSVAGGQPQHF. The rearrangement links TRBV2 to TRBJ1-5, with TRBD1 as a possible D gene (5 bases). Germline CDR1 is SNHLY and CDR2 is FYNNEI. CDR3 length equals 13 residues. Trimming stripped 4 bases from V and 6 bases from J, with 10 bases between.